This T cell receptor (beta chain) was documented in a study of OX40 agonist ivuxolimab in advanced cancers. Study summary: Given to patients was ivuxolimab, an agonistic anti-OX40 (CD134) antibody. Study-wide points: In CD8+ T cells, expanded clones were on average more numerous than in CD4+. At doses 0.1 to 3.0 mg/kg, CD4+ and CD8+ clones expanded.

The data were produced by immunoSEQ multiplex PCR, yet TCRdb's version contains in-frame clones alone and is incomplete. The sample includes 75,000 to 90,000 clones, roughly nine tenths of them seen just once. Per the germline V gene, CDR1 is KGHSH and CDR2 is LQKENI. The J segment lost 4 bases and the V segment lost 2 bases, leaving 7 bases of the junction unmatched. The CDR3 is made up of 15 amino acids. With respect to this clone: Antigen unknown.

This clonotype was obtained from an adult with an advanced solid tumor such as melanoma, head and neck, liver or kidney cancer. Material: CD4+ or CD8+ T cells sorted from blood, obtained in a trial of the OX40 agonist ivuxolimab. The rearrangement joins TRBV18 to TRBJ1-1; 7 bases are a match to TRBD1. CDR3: CASSPITTGRTEAFF. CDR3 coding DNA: TGTGCCAGCTCACCAATAACGACAGGGCGCACTGAAGCTTTCTTT.